The T cell receptor beta chain under discussion was sequenced for a study of a mutant IDH1 vaccine in newly diagnosed glioma (dated by TCRdb to about 2021). For the wider study: Across visits V03 through V10, patients got a total of eight vaccinations, given in weeks 1, 3, 5, 7, 11, 15, 19 and 23. In the chemotherapy-containing groups, vaccination started alongside temozolomide cycles, whereas in patients who had radiotherapy alone it started 4-6 weeks after radiotherapy. Of the approximately 35 treated patients, 62.5% were male and approximately 38% were female, and the mean age was approximately 41 years. Prior to enrollment, patients had been given standard therapy consisting of radiotherapy alone, temozolomide alone, or radiochemotherapy with temozolomide, with the combination given to most patients. Peripheral blood was collected at six visits: V03 (baseline), V05, V07, V10, V12 and V13. For exploratory analyses, fewer than 30 treated patients had longitudinal TCRB deep sequencing done wherever samples were available.

Receptor libraries were prepared by the immunoSEQ multiplex PCR assay. Rearranged TCR beta chain sequences were amplified with the hsTCRB Kit following the manufacturer's protocol. TCRB libraries were sequenced on an Illumina MiSeq. In the original analysis: The proprietary platform of the kit vendor was used for demultiplexing, trimming and gene mapping. TCRdb provides this immuneACCESS table in a form limited to in-frame rearrangements. Some clones are lacking; in checked studies, under half of them reflect an unresolved V gene, and why the rest are absent is not known. Clone size and V and J calls were adopted from that table, with D and trimming inferred from the DNA. Within this sample are about 40,000 clones, with roughly 89% of them counted one time only. The ten most abundant clones make up over 2% of the sample. The study at large found these results: PBMC samples for TCRB deep sequencing were selected based on availability. Pseudoprogression seemed to be unrelated to changes in the top peripheral T cell clonotypes found by TCRB sequencing. Immune responses induced by the vaccine were seen in about 93% of patients across multiple MHC alleles. According to the authors, sample limitations meant that analyses of patient blood samples could not be reproduced.

The sample's time point, from its label and the paper: week 11, during vaccination. Each vaccine dose was 300 ug of a 20-mer mutant IDH1 peptide in Montanide, given subcutaneously with topical imiquimod. Newly diagnosed WHO grade 3 or 4 IDH1-mutant astrocytomas showing loss of nuclear ATRX were present in the donors. The samples were drawn from NOA16, a multicentre, single-arm, open-label phase I trial in Germany that tested a mutant IDH1 peptide vaccine in humans for the first time. Genomic DNA for TCRB sequencing was extracted from EDTA blood using the DNeasy Blood and Tissue Kit. V loses 0 bases, J loses 5 bases, and the germline ends lie 16 bases apart. CDR1 and CDR2 are drawn from the germline V gene: ENHRY, SYGVKD. The CDR3 starts with the cysteine, ends with the phenylalanine, and has 16 residues. Only the CDR3 DNA is retained, 48 bases long and in frame from the first base. As to this clone: Its antigen is still unknown. Within one base of it there is no much larger clone, and no base qualities were kept.

The clonotype comes from a man aged 40-50 years with glioma. The sample was PBMCs, taken from a glioma patient whose treatment included an IDH1 peptide vaccine. The chain links TRBV10-3 with TRBJ2-5, with a tentative D call of TRBD1 or TRBD2, each matching 5 bases. The sequenced DNA: TGTGCCATCAGTGAGTCGGGGCCTCTCCAGCGGGAGACCCAGTACTTC. Translated, it gives CAISESGPLQRETQYF.